The 15 T cell receptor beta chains below all came from one sample that was sequenced in a study of T-cell memory formation after mild COVID-19. TCRdb reprocessed the 5' RACE reads with MiXCR, giving one entry per CDR3 protein. This table has about 440,000 distinct CDR3 sequences, around 18% appearing once. The sequencing sample was made of PBMCs or a T cell subset sorted from them (not recorded which). These receptors were taken from an adult woman who had mild COVID-19 (a few samples of this study predate the infection). Cell type and time point are not known.

The chain uses TRBV7-2 and TRBJ2-6; D possibly corresponds to TRBD1 (5 bases). CDR3 length equals 16 residues. Trimming took off 2 bases at V and 2 bases at J, with 10 bases between the two ends. Germline V gene lookup returns CDR1 SGHTA and CDR2 FQGNSA. CDR3 in DNA: TGTGCCAGCAGCTTAAAAAGCAGGGCTGGGGCCAACGTCCTGACTTTC. This codes for CASSLKSRAGANVLTF. Variable domain in full (rest from reference TRBV7-2 and TRBJ2-6): GAGVSQSPSNKVTEKGKDVELRCDPISGHTALYWYRQSLGQGLEFLIYFQGNSAPDKSGLPSDRFSAERTGGSVSTLTIQRTQQEDSAVYLCASSLKSRAGANVLTFGAGSRLTVL.

This clonotype was seen a handful of times. The gene calls are TRBV4-1 and TRBJ1-4; 7 nucleotides match TRBD1. Germline lookup yields CDR1 MGHRA and CDR2 YSYEKL. The V gene end was trimmed by 2 bases and the J gene end by 8 bases; junction bases not matched to a gene: 11. CDR3 length: 16 residues. CDR3 in amino acids: CASSQRSEGAREKLFF. In nucleotides, the CDR3 is TGCGCCAGCAGCCAACGGTCGGAGGGGGCTCGAGAAAAACTGTTTTTT.

This clonotype showed up many times. The V and J genes are TRBV29-1 and TRBJ2-1; 9 nucleotides align to TRBD2. J was trimmed by 5 bases and V by 8 bases; bases with no gene match: 10. This CDR3 spans 14 amino acids. Germline V gene data show CDR1 as SQVTM and CDR2 as ANQGSEA. The CDR3 reads CSLSLLAGHNEQFF. The CDR3 coding sequence is TGCAGCCTTTCCCTACTAGCGGGCCACAATGAGCAGTTCTTC.

J is TRBJ2-4 and V is TRBV30, with D tentatively TRBD2 (6 bases). This CDR3 region has 13 residues. Germline CDR1 and CDR2: GTSNPN and SVGIG (reference sequence). V was clipped by 2 bases and J by 6 bases, with 11 bases between them. Here the CDR3 reads CAWSTGGPNIQYF. CDR3 nucleotide sequence: TGTGCCTGGAGTACTGGAGGGCCAAACATTCAGTACTTC.

This clonotype appeared a few times. The gene calls are TRBV19 and TRBJ1-1; D remains ambiguous. Germline V gene sequence: CDR1 LNHDA, CDR2 SQIVND (reference sequence). V was trimmed by 3 bases and J by 0 bases, leaving 5 bases between them. CDR3 length: 13 residues. CDR3 sequence: CASSIALNTEAFF. CDR3 DNA: TGTGCCAGTAGTATCGCCTTGAACACTGAAGCTTTCTTT.

This clonotype was detected a few times. The rearrangement links TRBV5-1 to TRBJ1-1; the D gene is possibly TRBD1 (6 bases). The CDR3 length is 13 residues. Trimming removed 6 bases at V and 5 bases at J, with 14 bases between. Per germline, CDR1 SGHRS and CDR2 YFSETQ. CDR3 sequence reads: CASNPGAETEAFF. CDR3 nucleotides: TGCGCCAGCAACCCGGGGGCAGAGACTGAAGCTTTCTTT. Full variable domain (outside the CDR3, taken from reference TRBV5-1 and TRBJ1-1): KAGVTQTPRYLIKTRGQQVTLSCSPISGHRSVSWYQQTPGQGLQFLFEYFSETQRNKGNFPGRFSGRQFSNSRSEMNVSTLELGDSALYLCASNPGAETEAFFGQGTRLTVV.

The rearrangement uses TRBV19 and TRBJ2-1; 7 nucleotides align to TRBD2. With 3 bases clipped from V and 7 bases from J, the junction kept 3 bases outside the gene matches. The CDR3 is made up of 13 amino acids. Per germline, CDR1 LNHDA and CDR2 SQIVND (reference sequence). CDR3 coding DNA: TGTGCCAGTAGTATGCGGGGGAGGAATGAGCAGTTCTTC. The encoded protein is CASSMRGRNEQFF.

This clonotype was counted only a few times. This rearrangement joins TRBV5-1 to TRBJ2-5, with 8 bases fitting TRBD2. J lost 5 bases, V lost 4 bases, and 10 bases had no gene match. Germline assignment: CDR1 SGHRS and CDR2 YFSETQ. The CDR3 is made up of 15 amino acids. The CDR3, as DNA: TGCGCCAGCAGCCCGGGAGGGCAGACGGCGGAGACCCAGTACTTC. Amino acid sequence: CASSPGGQTAETQYF.

This sequence joins TRBV29-1 and TRBJ1-1, with TRBD1 identical over 9 bases. In germline, CDR1 is SQVTM, CDR2 ANQGSEA. J gave up 5 bases and V 6 bases, and 13 bases lay outside the gene matches. The CDR3 length is 15 residues. The DNA of the CDR3 is TGCAGCGTAGGCCCCGGCGACAGGGGGGGTACTGAAGCTTTCTTT. The encoded protein is CSVGPGDRGGTEAFF. Together with reference TRBV29-1 and TRBJ1-1, the CDR3 gives the full variable domain: SAVISQKPSRDICQRGTSLTIQCQVDSQVTMMFWYRQQPGQSLTLIATANQGSEATYESGFVIDKFPISRPNLTFSTLTVSNMSPEDSSIYLCSVGPGDRGGTEAFFGQGTRLTVV.

The chain joins TRBV5-1 to TRBJ1-1; D is perhaps TRBD1 (5 bases). This CDR3 has 15 amino acids. CDR1 and CDR2 (germline): SGHRS, YFSETQ. Trimming shortened V by 0 bases and J by 7 bases, and 16 bases separated the two germline ends. CDR3 loop: CASSLGGRTTGEAFF. In DNA, the CDR3 is TGCGCCAGCAGCTTGGGGGGGAGGACAACAGGTGAAGCTTTCTTT.

This clonotype has only a few counts. This chain connects TRBV9 to TRBJ1-3, with D perhaps matching TRBD1 (6 bases). The germline gives CDR1 SGDLS, CDR2 YYNGEE. Trimming took off 8 bases at V and 0 bases at J, with 12 bases between the two ends. The CDR3 runs 14 residues. CDR3 protein: CASEGDTSGNTIYF. Written as DNA, the CDR3 is TGTGCCAGTGAGGGGGACACCTCTGGAAACACCATATATTTT.

This chain uses TRBV24-1 with TRBJ2-2; 8 positions match TRBD2. Looked up from germline, CDR1 is KGHDR and CDR2 is SFDVKD. The CDR3 loop spans 16 amino acids. V lost 12 bases, J lost 7 bases, and 18 bases stayed unmatched. The CDR3 bases are TGTGCCGTAAGCTCCGCGGGGGGCGTGTTGGACGGGGAGCTGTTTTTT. Translation gives CAVSSAGGVLDGELFF.

The CDR3 is CASSYTGIGELFF. The CDR3 bases are TGTGCCAGCAGTTACACAGGGATCGGGGAGCTGTTTTTT. The chain carries TRBV6-2 or TRBV6-3 and TRBJ2-2; D possibly corresponds to TRBD1 (6 bases). Trimming cost V 2 bases and J 7 bases, with 8 bases left between them. Germline V gene lookup returns CDR1 MNHEY and CDR2 SVGEGT. This CDR3 contains 13 residues.

V and J are TRBV7-8 and TRBJ2-5, with TRBD2 identical over 8 bases. Trimming at V came to 7 bases and at J to 2 bases, leaving 21 bases not matched to a gene. From germline, CDR1 is SGHVS and CDR2 FQNEAQ. The CDR3 has 19 residues. The CDR3 nucleotides are TGTGCCAGCACCCGAACGGCGGGAGGTTTCTCAAGCGGGCAAGAGACCCAGTACTTC. It codes for CASTRTAGGFSSGQETQYF.

The V call is TRBV7-9, the J call TRBJ1-1; weak D call: TRBD1 (5 bases). V was trimmed by 1 base and J by 2 bases, leaving 11 bases between them. Germline-derived CDR1 and CDR2 are SEHNR and FQNEAQ (reference sequence). The CDR3 extends over 15 amino acids. The DNA for the CDR3 is TGTGCCAGCAGCTTAGTGGGGGGGATAAACACTGAAGCTTTCTTT. Translation gives CASSLVGGINTEAFF.